This record looks at one TCR beta chain sequence and its context. Its antigen is not yet known. No base-level quality is on record; no much larger clone is a single base apart. The record originates from a study of blood T cell repertoires in COVID-19 (TCRdb year 2020). At the level of the whole study: Collaborator samples came from the United States, Italy and Spain and covered acute and convalescent phases of COVID-19. Subjects who had been exposed to COVID-19, were actively infected with it, or had recovered from it provided the deeply sampled blood TCRbeta repertoires that made up the dataset. Where HLA class I and class II types were available, the types were taken from metadata supplied by the sample provider, not from assay-based typing. The samples were drawn from the first 160 participants of the ongoing ImmuneRACE study and from 1,254 subjects provided by 6 global collaborators. Sample metadata almost always included a de-identified subject ID, COVID-19 status, age in years and sex. The material from the prospective study consisted of cDNA or gDNA derived from T cells, B-cell-depleted T cells, or PBMCs. A freely available public database, intended as a resource for researchers studying the immune response to SARS-CoV-2, is where the repertoires were released. Summary of the overall study and its limitations: How much clinical and demographic metadata was included differed by source and by participant, and the metadata was provided uncurated.

Measured from the cysteine to the phenylalanine, the CDR3 is 15 residues long. Of all the DNA, just the CDR3 is kept, 45 bases in frame from base 1. The germline V gene specifies MDHEN as CDR1 and SYDVKM as CDR2. V is cut by 5 bases and J by 4 bases, and the space between the germline ends is 14 bases. TCRbeta CDR3 regions were amplified from genomic DNA by means of the immunoSEQ Assay, a bias-controlled multiplex PCR. The study's own analysis went as follows. Nucleated cell counts per sample were estimated from amplification of reference gene primers within the assay. To quantify the absolute abundance of each unique TCRbeta CDR3 rearrangement, sequence reads were collapsed and filtered. For each sample, productive Simpson clonality was calculated as the square root of Simpson's diversity index over productive rearrangements. TCRdb limited this immuneACCESS table to in-frame rearrangements with V and J called. A share of clones is missing; checked studies link under half to unresolved V genes, and the rest is unexplained. V, J and clone size are those of that table, while D and trimming were read from the DNA. This sample lists 60,000 to 95,000 clones; approximately 74% were detected once. Clones ranked in the top ten supply 2% to 3% of the sample.

Collaborating institutions collected whole blood in K2EDTA tubes following their own protocols. Collaborator samples were shipped for TCRbeta analysis as frozen whole blood, isolated PBMCs, or DNA extracted from either sample type. The rearrangement joined TRBV28 to TRBJ2-2; tentative D gene TRBD1, with 6 bases matching. Input material: peripheral blood. This receptor was taken from a human donor with acute or convalescent COVID-19. The donor label of this sample is uncertain. CDR3 region: CASSLDTGFTGELFF. In nucleotides, the sequence is TGTGCCAGCAGTCTCGACACAGGGTTCACCGGGGAGCTGTTTTTT.